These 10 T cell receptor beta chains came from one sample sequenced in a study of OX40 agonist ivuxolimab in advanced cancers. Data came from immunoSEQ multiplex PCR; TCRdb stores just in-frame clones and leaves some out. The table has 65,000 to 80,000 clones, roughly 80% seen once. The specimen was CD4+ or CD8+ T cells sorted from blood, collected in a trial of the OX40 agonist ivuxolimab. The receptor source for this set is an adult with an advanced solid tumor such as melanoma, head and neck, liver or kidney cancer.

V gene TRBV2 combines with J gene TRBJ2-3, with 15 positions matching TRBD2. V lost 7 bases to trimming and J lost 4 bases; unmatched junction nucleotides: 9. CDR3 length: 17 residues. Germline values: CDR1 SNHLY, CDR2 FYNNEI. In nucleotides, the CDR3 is TGTGCCAGCAAGAGGACTAGCGGGAGGGCCGGGGCAGATACGCAGTATTTT. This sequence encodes CASKRTSGRAGADTQYF.

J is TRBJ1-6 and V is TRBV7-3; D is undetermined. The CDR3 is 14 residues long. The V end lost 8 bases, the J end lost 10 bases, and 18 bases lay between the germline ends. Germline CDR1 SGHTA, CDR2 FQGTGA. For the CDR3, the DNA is TGTGCCAGCGTCAAATGGTTTTTAAGGTCACCCCTCCACTTT. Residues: CASVKWFLRSPLHF.

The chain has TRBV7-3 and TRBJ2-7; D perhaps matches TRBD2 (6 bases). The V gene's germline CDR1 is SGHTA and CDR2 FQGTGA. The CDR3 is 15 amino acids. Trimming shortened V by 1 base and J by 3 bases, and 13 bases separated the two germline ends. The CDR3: CASSLMGGPFYEQYF. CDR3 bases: TGTGCCAGCAGCTTAATGGGAGGACCCTTCTACGAGCAGTACTTC.

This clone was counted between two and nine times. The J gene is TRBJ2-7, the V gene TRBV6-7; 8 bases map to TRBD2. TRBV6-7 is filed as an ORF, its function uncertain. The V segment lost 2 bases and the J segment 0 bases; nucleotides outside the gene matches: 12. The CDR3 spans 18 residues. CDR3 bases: TGTGCCAGCAGTTACCTTCACAATGCTAGCGGGTGCTCCTACGAGCAGTACGTC. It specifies CASSYLHNASGCSYEQYV.

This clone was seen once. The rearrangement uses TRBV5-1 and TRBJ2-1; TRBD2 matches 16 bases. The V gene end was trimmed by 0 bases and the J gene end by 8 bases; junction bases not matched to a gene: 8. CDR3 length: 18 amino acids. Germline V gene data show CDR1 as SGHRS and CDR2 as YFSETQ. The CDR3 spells CASSLGGLAGGPLDEQFF. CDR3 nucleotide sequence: TGCGCCAGCAGCTTGGGGGGACTAGCGGGAGGGCCTCTGGATGAGCAGTTCTTC. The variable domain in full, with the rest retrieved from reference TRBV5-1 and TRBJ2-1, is KAGVTQTPRYLIKTRGQQVTLSCSPISGHRSVSWYQQTPGQGLQFLFEYFSETQRNKGNFPGRFSGRQFSNSRSEMNVSTLELGDSALYLCASSLGGLAGGPLDEQFFGPGTRLTVL.

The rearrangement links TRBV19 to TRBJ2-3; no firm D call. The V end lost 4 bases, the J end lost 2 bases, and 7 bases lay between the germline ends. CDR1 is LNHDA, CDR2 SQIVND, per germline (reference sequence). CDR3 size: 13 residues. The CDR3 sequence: CASSTPATDTQYF. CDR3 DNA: TGTGCCAGTAGTACGCCTGCCACAGATACGCAGTATTTT.

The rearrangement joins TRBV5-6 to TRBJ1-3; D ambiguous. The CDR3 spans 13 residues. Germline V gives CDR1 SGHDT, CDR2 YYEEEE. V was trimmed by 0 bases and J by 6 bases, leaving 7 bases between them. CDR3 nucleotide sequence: TGTGCCAGCAGCTTGGTATTAACAAACACCATATATTTT. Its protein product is CASSLVLTNTIYF.

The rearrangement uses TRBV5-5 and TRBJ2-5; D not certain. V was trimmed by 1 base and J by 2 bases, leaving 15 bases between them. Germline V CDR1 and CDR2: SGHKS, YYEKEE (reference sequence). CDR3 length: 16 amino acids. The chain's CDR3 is CASSLYGGLGQETQYF. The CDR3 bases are TGTGCCAGCAGCTTGTACGGCGGCTTGGGGCAAGAGACCCAGTACTTC.

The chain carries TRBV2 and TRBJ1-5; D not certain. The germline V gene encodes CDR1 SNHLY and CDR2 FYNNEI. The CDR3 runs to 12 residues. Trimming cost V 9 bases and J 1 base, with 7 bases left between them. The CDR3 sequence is CASRESNQPQHF. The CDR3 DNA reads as TGTGCCAGTCGGGAGAGCAATCAGCCCCAGCATTTT.

The CDR3 nucleotides read TGTGCCAGCAGTAGACTCGCCAGCACGAACTATGGCTACACCTTC. It translates to CASSRLASTNYGYTF. The chain employs TRBV27 and TRBJ1-2; D gene uncertain. Germline V gives CDR1 MNHEY, CDR2 SMNVEV (reference sequence). Trimming pared 5 bases from V and 2 bases from J, leaving 15 bases between. The CDR3 length is 15 residues.